This T cell receptor (beta chain) was documented in a study of CD8 T cells in ankylosing spondylitis. This clonotype was detected only a few times. Its matching antigen is unknown. The study's findings and limits: Relatively rare in peripheral blood, disease-linked clones were also CD8+. Reported data indicate significant enrichment of disease-linked clones within matched ankylosing spondylitis synovial fluid. Earlier studies detected some motif variants in reactive arthritis synovial fluid and blood.

This CDR3 contains 13 residues. V was pared by 4 bases and J by 0 bases, with 8 bases between. Germline V gene lookup returns CDR1 GTSNPN and CDR2 SVGIG (reference sequence). Researchers built TCR beta libraries using quantitative 5'-RACE with molecular barcodes. TCRdb reanalysed the 5' RACE reads using MiXCR and keeps one entry per CDR3 protein. Altogether 350,000 or so distinct CDR3 sequences are present, roughly 14% being singletons, with the ten largest covering about 1%. The sequence was collected from a male donor with ankylosing spondylitis or in good health (not recorded which). Input material: blood, either unsorted or a sorted T cell fraction (not recorded which). This chain uses TRBV30 with TRBJ2-3; D is undetermined. CDR3 bases: TGTGCCTGGAATAGCATCAGCACAGATACGCAGTATTTT. Protein product: CAWNSISTDTQYF.